This T cell receptor (beta chain) was identified in a study of monozygotic twins with inflammatory bowel disease. Researchers used about 3,400 ng of total RNA for each TCR library. TCRdb re-called the 5' RACE reads; one entry per CDR3 protein, DNA not given. The table for this sample gives 400,000 or so distinct CDR3 sequences. The CDR3 runs 14 residues. In germline, CDR1 is LNHDA, CDR2 SQIVND (reference sequence). Study-wide results and limits: In the analysis, different T cell subtypes could not be told apart.

Regarding this clonotype: Its antigen is unknown.

The specimen was blood. The TCR sequence derives from a human donor with ulcerative colitis or Crohn's disease, or a healthy co-twin of an affected twin (not recorded which). This rearrangement joins TRBV19 to TRBJ1-5; absent DNA, TCRdb's TRBD1 call cannot be checked. The CDR3 is CATRDGGLNQPQHF.